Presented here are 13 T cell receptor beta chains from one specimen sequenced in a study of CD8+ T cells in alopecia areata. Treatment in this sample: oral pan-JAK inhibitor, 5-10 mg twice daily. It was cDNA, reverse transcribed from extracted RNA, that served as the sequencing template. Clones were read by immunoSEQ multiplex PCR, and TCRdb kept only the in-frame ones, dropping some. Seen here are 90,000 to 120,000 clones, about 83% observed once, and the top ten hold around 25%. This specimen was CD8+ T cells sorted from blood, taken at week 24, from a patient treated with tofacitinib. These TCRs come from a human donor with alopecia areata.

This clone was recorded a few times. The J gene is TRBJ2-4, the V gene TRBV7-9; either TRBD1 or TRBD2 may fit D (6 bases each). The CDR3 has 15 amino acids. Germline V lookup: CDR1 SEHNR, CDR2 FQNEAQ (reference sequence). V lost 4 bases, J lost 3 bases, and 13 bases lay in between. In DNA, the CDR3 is TGTGCCAGCAGCTCGTCACAGGGAGGCAAAAACATTCAGTACTTC. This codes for CASSSSQGGKNIQYF.

The CDR3: CASSPLRAYEQYF. Written as DNA, the CDR3 is TGTGCCAGCAGCCCCCTGAGGGCGTACGAGCAGTACTTC. The chain combines TRBV21-1 with TRBJ2-7; the table's D call TRBD2 went unverified against the DNA. TRBV21-1 is a pseudogene locus. The CDR3 consists of 13 residues.

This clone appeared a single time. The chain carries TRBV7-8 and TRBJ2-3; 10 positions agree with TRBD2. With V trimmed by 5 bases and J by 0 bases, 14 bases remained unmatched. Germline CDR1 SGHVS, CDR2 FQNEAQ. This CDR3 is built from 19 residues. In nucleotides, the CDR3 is TGTGCCAGCAGCCTACCGAGGGGAGCGGGGGGGCCTAGCACAGATACGCAGTATTTT. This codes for CASSLPRGAGGPSTDTQYF.

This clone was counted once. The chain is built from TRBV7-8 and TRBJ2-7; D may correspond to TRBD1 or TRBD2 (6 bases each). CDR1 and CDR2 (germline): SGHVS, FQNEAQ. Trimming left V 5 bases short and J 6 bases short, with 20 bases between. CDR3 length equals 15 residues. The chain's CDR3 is CASSLRRGQQREQYF. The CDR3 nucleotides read TGTGCCAGCAGCCTCCGGAGGGGACAACAACGCGAGCAGTACTTC.

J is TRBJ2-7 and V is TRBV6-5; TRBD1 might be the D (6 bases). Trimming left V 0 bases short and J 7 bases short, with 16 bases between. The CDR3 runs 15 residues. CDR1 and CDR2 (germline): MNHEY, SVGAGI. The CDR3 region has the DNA TGTGCCAGCAGTTACTCGCACAGGGCAGGTGGGGAGCAGTACTTC. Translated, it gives CASSYSHRAGGEQYF.

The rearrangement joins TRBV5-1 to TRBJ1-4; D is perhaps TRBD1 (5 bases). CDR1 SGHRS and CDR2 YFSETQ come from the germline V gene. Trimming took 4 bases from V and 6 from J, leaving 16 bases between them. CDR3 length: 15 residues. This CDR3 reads CASSLDSRGYEKLFF. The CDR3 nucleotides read TGCGCCAGCAGCCTCGACAGCCGGGGGTATGAAAAACTGTTTTTT.

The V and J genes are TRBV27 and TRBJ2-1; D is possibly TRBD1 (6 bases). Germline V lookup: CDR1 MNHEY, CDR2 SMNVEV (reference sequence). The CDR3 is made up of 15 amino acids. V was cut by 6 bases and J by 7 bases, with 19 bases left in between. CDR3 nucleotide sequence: TGTGCCAGCAGCCCCGGGACATTGGGGTTGAATGAGCAGTTCTTC. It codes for CASSPGTLGLNEQFF.

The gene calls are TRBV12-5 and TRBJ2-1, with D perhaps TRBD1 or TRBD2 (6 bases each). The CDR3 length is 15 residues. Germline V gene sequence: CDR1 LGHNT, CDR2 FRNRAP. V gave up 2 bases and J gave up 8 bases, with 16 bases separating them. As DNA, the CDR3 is TGTGCTAGTGGTTTGCCGGGGGCCCAGATGGATGAGCAGTTCTTC. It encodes CASGLPGAQMDEQFF. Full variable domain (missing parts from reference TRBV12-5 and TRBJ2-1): DARVTQTPRHKVTEMGQEVTMRCQPILGHNTVFWYRQTMMQGLELLAYFRNRAPLDDSGMPKDRFSAEMPDATLATLKIQPSEPRDSAVYFCASGLPGAQMDEQFFGPGTRLTVL.

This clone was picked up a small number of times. The CDR3 loop is CASSYSWRNTEAFF. Here the CDR3 DNA reads TGTGCCAGCAGTTACTCATGGAGAAACACTGAAGCTTTCTTT. The chain has TRBV6-5 and TRBJ1-1; no clear D. Germline values: CDR1 MNHEY, CDR2 SVGAGI. This CDR3 comprises 14 residues. V was trimmed by 0 bases and J by 2 bases, leaving 7 bases between them.

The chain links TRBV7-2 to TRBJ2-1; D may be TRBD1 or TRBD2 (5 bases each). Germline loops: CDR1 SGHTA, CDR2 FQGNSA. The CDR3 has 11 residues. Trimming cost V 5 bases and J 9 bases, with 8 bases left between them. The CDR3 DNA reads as TGTGCCAGCAGCCACGGGGCTGAGCAGTTCTTC. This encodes CASSHGAEQFF.

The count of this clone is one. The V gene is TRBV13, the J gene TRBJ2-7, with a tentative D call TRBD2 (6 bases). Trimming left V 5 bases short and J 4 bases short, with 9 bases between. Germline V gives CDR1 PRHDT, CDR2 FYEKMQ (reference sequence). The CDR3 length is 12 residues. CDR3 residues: CASSPGDYEQYF. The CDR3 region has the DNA TGTGCCAGCAGCCCGGGGGATTACGAGCAGTACTTC.

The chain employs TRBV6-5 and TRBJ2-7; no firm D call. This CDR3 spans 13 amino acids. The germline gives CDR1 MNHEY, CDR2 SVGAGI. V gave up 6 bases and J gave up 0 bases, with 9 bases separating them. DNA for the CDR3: TGTGCCAGCAGGGTGCCCAGCTCCTACGAGCAGTACTTC. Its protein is CASRVPSSYEQYF.

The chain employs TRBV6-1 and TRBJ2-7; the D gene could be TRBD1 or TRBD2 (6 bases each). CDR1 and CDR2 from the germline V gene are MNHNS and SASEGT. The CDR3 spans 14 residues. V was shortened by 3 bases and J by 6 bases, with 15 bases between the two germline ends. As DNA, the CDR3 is TGTGCCAGCAGTGAGCCGGGGGCAGGGGTCGAGCAGTACTTC. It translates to CASSEPGAGVEQYF.